This TCR beta chain stems from a study of blood T cells in healthy people across ages (dated by TCRdb to the mid-2010s). For the study in its entirety: In model experiments, template switching captured about one uniquely barcoded TCR beta cDNA molecule for every two T cells. Using deep sequencing normalized with unique cDNA molecular identifiers, the study measured how TCR beta repertoire diversity changes with age. The donors were divided into four age groups: young (average approximately 16 years), middle-aged (around 37), aged (under 70) and long-lived (roughly 82). The study analyzed two additional independent replicas of 1 million unique cDNA reads from the same blood draw for two donors, one aged 18 to 29 and one aged 80 or older.

A note on this clonotype: Its antigen remains undetermined. No quality values exist for individual bases; no much larger clone is one base distant.

What the authors observed across the whole study: A strong correlation was found between observed TCR beta diversity and the percentage of naive T cells measured by flow cytometry. Because profiling used bulk unsorted PBMCs, naive and antigen-experienced compartments could not be compared conclusively. Compared with the aged group, the long-lived group had more naive CD4+ T cells, fewer expanded clones and increased TCR diversity, suggesting age selection. Estimates of total diversity based on one million sequenced T cells were regarded as lower bounds and as underestimates. Donor CMV infection status was unknown, potentially confounding age-related changes in expanded clonotypes. As age increased, observed TCR beta diversity per million T cells dropped in a roughly linear way, and a significant reduction was already evident by age about 36.

V loses 8 bases of germline sequence and J loses 4 bases, and the interval between the two ends is 14 bases. Per the germline V gene, SNHLY is the CDR1 and FYNNEI is the CDR2. From the cysteine through the phenylalanine, the CDR3 covers 13 amino acids. Kept here is only the CDR3 DNA, which spans 39 bases and is read in frame from base 1. The library was made by 5' RACE. Instrument used: Illumina HiSeq 2500. A second PCR of about 7 to 12 cycles was run with a J-beta primer mix and a sample-barcoded 5' primer. Each TCR beta cDNA molecule received a unique molecular identifier from a template-switch 5' adaptor carrying 12 random nucleotides. Each sample yielded at least 3 million CDR3-containing paired-end reads. First-strand cDNA was synthesized from all RNA with the Mint cDNA synthesis kit, primed by a TRBC-specific oligonucleotide. After uracil-DNA glycosylase treatment, a first 18-cycle PCR used universal primers M1SS and BC2_uni_R on all cDNA. As for the authors' bioinformatics: Normalization of each sample was performed by random selection of 1 million high-quality reads, each carrying a distinct molecular identifier. Instead of being binned into consensus sequences, reads that shared molecular identifiers were thrown out. CDR3 identification, clonotype clustering and error correction used MiTCR with a Q25 quality threshold and the strictest error-elimination algorithm. A nonparametric unseen species model with Euler transformation was used to estimate lower-bound total TCR beta diversity. TCRdb reprocessing: public reads trimmed at Q25 with fastp, clones called with MiXCR, in-frame beta chains kept. Rows merge per CDR3 protein into single entries with the most common DNA and genes. For this entry, the V and J calls and clone size follow TCRdb and not the study's own pipeline. The sample table shows hundreds of thousands of distinct CDR3 sequences, and 25% are seen once. Of the sample, more than 8% falls within the top ten clones.

Donors were 30 to 45 systemically healthy Caucasian individuals from Russia aged 6 to 90 years. Each donor gave 8 to 10 milliliters of peripheral blood, drawn into EDTA-treated Vacutainer tubes. Ficoll-Paque density-gradient centrifugation was used to isolate PBMCs, with at least 6.5 million per sample. Total RNA, at least 5 micrograms per sample, was extracted from PBMCs with Trizol reagent. Naive CD45RAhigh/CD27high T cell percentages were measured by flow cytometry on a PBMC aliquot from every donor. These same data were also listed under a study on T cells of mothers and their children. According to the second study: The donors were nine systemically healthy Caucasian individuals, made up of three mothers and their six children. cDNA synthesis used all of the extracted RNA, with approximately 1.4 ug of RNA in each 15 ul reaction. In the second PCR, the M1S primer introduced both the sample barcodes and 2-4 random nucleotides. Over 8 million TCR beta CDR3 reads came from each mother, compared with approximately 3.1 million reads from each child. Thymic selection similarly shapes TCR recombination output in related and unrelated pairs, with minor effect from inherited differences. Related mother-child pairs always showed normalized repertoire overlap that was slightly higher than in unrelated mother-child pairs, though the difference was never significant. With a sensitivity of about 100 clones per million clonotypes, no persistent microchimeric T cell clones were detected. In the study, deep NGS was used to compare the TCR beta repertoires of mothers and children, and features distinguishing related mother-child pairs from unrelated individuals were sought. The mean age was roughly 44 +/- 4 years for the mothers and around 10 +/- 4 years for the children. After adapters were ligated using NEBNext reagents, the libraries underwent 100+100 nt paired-end sequencing on an Illumina HiSeq 2000. Mother and child libraries were prepared a month apart and sequenced in separate runs to prevent cross-contamination. For each donor, between about 450,000 and 2,300,000 distinct TCR beta clonotypes were identified. Naive TCR beta clonotypes were estimated from low-frequency clonotypes matched to each donor's FACS-determined naive share, without sorting.

This sequence was found in a boy aged 5-17 years in good health. Input material: blood. The rearrangement combines TRBV2 with TRBJ2-5, with TRBD1 tentatively as D gene (6 bases match). The DNA sequence follows: TGTGCCAGCCGTTTGGGGGCTCTAGAGACCCAGTACTTC. It translates to CASRLGALETQYF.